Listed here are 11 T cell receptor beta chains from one sample, sequenced in a study of long-term antiretroviral therapy in people with HIV. The assay used was immunoSEQ (version v3.0), run at survey level. TCRdb's table, derived via immunoSEQ multiplex PCR, lists solely in-frame clones and lacks some. The table includes 20,000 to 25,000 clones, approximately 88% detected once. The material was unsorted PBMCs, obtained 1.2 years after starting antiretroviral therapy. These receptors were taken from a woman aged 40 to 50 with HIV.

The chain carries TRBV30 and TRBJ1-1, with D perhaps matching TRBD1 (5 bases). The V and J ends lost 1 base and 5 bases respectively, with 8 bases between them. From germline, CDR1 is GTSNPN and CDR2 SVGIG (reference sequence). The CDR3 length is 12 residues. CDR3 bases: TGTGCCTGGAGTGCAGGGTGGACTGAAGCTTTCTTT. Protein: CAWSAGWTEAFF.

In its sample, this clone was seen a few times. The chain recombines TRBV2 with TRBJ2-7; 11 bases match TRBD2. V lost 3 bases and J lost 5; bases outside the gene matches: 6. The CDR3 is 15 residues long. Germline CDR1 reads SNHLY; CDR2 reads FYNNEI. The CDR3 region is CASSEWTSGSNEQYF. The CDR3 nucleotides are TGTGCCAGCAGTGAGTGGACTAGCGGGTCCAACGAGCAGTACTTC.

The chain has TRBV5-1 and TRBJ2-7; D remains unclear. The CDR3 loop spans 13 amino acids. CDR1 and CDR2 from the germline V gene are SGHRS and YFSETQ. V was trimmed by 5 bases and J by 0 bases, leaving 9 bases between them. CDR3 residues: CASRITRSYEQYF. The CDR3 coding sequence is TGCGCCAGCAGAATCACCCGCTCCTACGAGCAGTACTTC.

The chain is built from TRBV7-7 and TRBJ2-2; a possible D gene is TRBD2 (6 bases). V lost 5 bases and J 6 bases, leaving 16 bases between the germline ends. CDR1 and CDR2 (germline): SSHAT, FNYEAQ (reference sequence). There are 15 residues in the CDR3. The chain's CDR3 is CASSPPAAGPGELFF. The DNA of the CDR3 is TGTGCCAGCAGCCCCCCGGCCGCGGGGCCCGGGGAGCTGTTTTTT.

In its sample, this clone was seen once. The rearrangement uses TRBV18 and TRBJ2-5; the D gene is possibly TRBD2 (6 bases). V was pared by 6 bases and J by 5 bases, with 13 bases between. Germline values: CDR1 KGHSH, CDR2 LQKENI. The CDR3 loop spans 13 amino acids. The CDR3 here is CASSRTTQETQYF. The CDR3, as DNA: TGTGCCAGCTCCCGGACTACTCAGGAGACCCAGTACTTC.

The chain links TRBV18 to TRBJ2-7; D not resolved. V gave up 0 bases and J gave up 2 bases, with 11 bases separating them. The CDR3 has 15 residues. The germline gives CDR1 KGHSH, CDR2 LQKENI. The CDR3: CASSPPDGTTYEQYF. CDR3 DNA sequence: TGTGCCAGCTCACCACCGGATGGTACCACCTACGAGCAGTACTTC.

This clone came up a few times. The chain uses TRBV19 and TRBJ2-7; D perhaps matches TRBD2 (5 bases). The CDR3 is made up of 11 amino acids. Germline values: CDR1 LNHDA, CDR2 SQIVND (reference sequence). With 4 bases removed from V and 7 bases from J, the gap between germline ends came to 8 bases. In DNA form, the CDR3 reads TGTGCCAGTAGTACACTAGAGGAGCAGTACTTC. It translates to CASSTLEEQYF.

The V and J genes are TRBV5-1 and TRBJ2-1; D unclear. CDR1 SGHRS and CDR2 YFSETQ come from the germline V gene. V was pared by 6 bases and J by 8 bases, with 21 bases between. The CDR3 spans 15 residues. In nucleotides, the CDR3 is TGCGCCAGCATATCCAGCCAGACTCTAAGGGATGAGCAGTTCTTC. Amino acids: CASISSQTLRDEQFF. Supplemented by reference TRBV5-1 and TRBJ2-1, the full variable domain reads KAGVTQTPRYLIKTRGQQVTLSCSPISGHRSVSWYQQTPGQGLQFLFEYFSETQRNKGNFPGRFSGRQFSNSRSEMNVSTLELGDSALYLCASISSQTLRDEQFFGPGTRLTVL.

The chain combines TRBV5-1 with TRBJ2-7; the match to TRBD2 covers 11 bases. Losses at the gene ends were 5 bases for V and 5 bases for J; bases not matched to a gene: 6. Germline loops: CDR1 SGHRS, CDR2 YFSETQ. The CDR3 extends over 14 amino acids. The CDR3 DNA reads as TGCGCCAGCAGGGGGACTAGCGGTTCGAACGAGCAGTACTTC. Translation gives CASRGTSGSNEQYF.

The chain uses TRBV5-4 and TRBJ2-3; 7 bases line up with TRBD2. Per germline, CDR1 SGHNT and CDR2 YYREEE (reference sequence). CDR3 length equals 15 residues. With V trimmed by 4 bases and J by 0 bases, 5 bases remained unmatched. The chain's CDR3 is CASSRREASTDTQYF. CDR3 sequence (DNA): TGTGCCAGCAGCCGTCGGGAGGCTAGCACAGATACGCAGTATTTT.

The V and J genes are TRBV10-3 and TRBJ1-2, with 10 bases that match TRBD1. V was clipped by 3 bases and J by 2 bases; unmatched bases: 3. CDR3 size: 15 residues. CDR1 and CDR2 from the germline V gene are ENHRY and SYGVKD. The CDR3 bases are TGTGCCATCAGTGACGGGACAGGGGCGAACTATGGCTACACCTTC. It yields the protein CAISDGTGANYGYTF.